The 24 T cell receptor beta chains presented below share a single source sample, sequenced in a study of blood T cell repertoires in COVID-19. This table comes from immunoSEQ multiplex PCR, and its TCRdb copy is limited to in-frame clones, with some not included. The sample yields over 70,000 clones, about 86% seen once. The sequenced sample consisted of peripheral blood. Receptors were obtained from a human donor in a cohort sampled during active COVID-19.

The V call is TRBV14, the J call TRBJ2-1; 9 positions match TRBD1. J was trimmed by 4 bases and V by 4 bases; bases with no gene match: 8. The CDR3 runs to 16 residues. CDR1 and CDR2 from the germline V gene are SGHDN and FVKESK. As DNA, the CDR3 is TGTGCCAGCAGCCCTGAGACAGGGGGTAGATACAATGAGCAGTTCTTC. Its protein is CASSPETGGRYNEQFF.

The rearrangement joins TRBV6-2 or TRBV6-3 to TRBJ1-1, with a tentative D call TRBD1 (6 bases). This CDR3 has 12 residues. Germline loops: CDR1 MNHEY, CDR2 SVGEGT. V lost 5 bases to trimming and J lost 5 bases, with 9 bases between them. In nucleotides, the CDR3 is TGTGCCAGCAGTCCAGGGGCGACTGAAGCTTTCTTT. This codes for CASSPGATEAFF.

The chain has TRBV18 and TRBJ1-3, with D perhaps TRBD1 (5 bases). Trimming cost V 2 bases and J 3 bases, with 14 bases left between them. Germline values: CDR1 KGHSH, CDR2 LQKENI. The length of the CDR3 is 16 residues. The CDR3 here is CASSPAGPPGGNTIYF. CDR3 DNA: TGTGCCAGCTCACCAGCGGGACCCCCGGGTGGAAACACCATATATTTT.

This chain connects TRBV15 to TRBJ2-2; 8 positions agree with TRBD1. Per germline, CDR1 LNHNV and CDR2 YYDKDF (reference sequence). The CDR3 is made up of 14 amino acids. V lost 5 bases, J lost 7 bases, and 6 bases stayed unmatched. The CDR3 nucleotides are TGTGCCACCAGCCGGACAGGGCCGAGCGGGGAGCTGTTTTTT. This codes for CATSRTGPSGELFF.

The V gene is TRBV6-6, the J gene TRBJ2-7; 9 bases fit TRBD2. The CDR3 consists of 16 residues. Germline CDR1 reads MNHNY; CDR2 reads SVGAGI (reference sequence). V dropped 4 bases and J dropped 4; count of bases not matched to a gene: 11. CDR3 protein: CASSSPGLAMGYEQYF. The CDR3 DNA reads as TGTGCCAGCAGTTCACCGGGACTAGCTATGGGGTACGAGCAGTACTTC.

This chain uses TRBV6-2 or TRBV6-3 with TRBJ2-7, with D perhaps matching TRBD2 (6 bases). CDR3 size: 14 residues. Germline V gives CDR1 MNHEY, CDR2 SVGEGT. Trimming took off 2 bases at V and 7 bases at J, with 15 bases between the two ends. The CDR3 here is CASSYGSEAGEQYF. The CDR3 DNA follows: TGTGCCAGCAGTTACGGAAGCGAGGCGGGAGAGCAGTACTTC.

The chain recombines TRBV5-1 with TRBJ2-7, with TRBD1 matching over 7 bases. The V gene's germline CDR1 is SGHRS and CDR2 YFSETQ. Trimming took 2 bases from V and 3 from J; bases not matched to a gene: 5. The CDR3 sequence is 14 residues long. CDR3 loop: CASSLEGQYYEQYF. CDR3 sequence (DNA): TGCGCCAGCAGCTTAGAGGGACAGTACTACGAGCAGTACTTC.

The chain carries TRBV5-1 and TRBJ2-2; the D gene is possibly TRBD1 (5 bases). V lost 0 bases and J 2 bases, leaving 8 bases between the germline ends. CDR3 length: 15 amino acids. The V gene's germline CDR1 is SGHRS and CDR2 YFSETQ. The CDR3 protein is CASSLGGHNTGELFF. In DNA form, the CDR3 reads TGCGCCAGCAGCTTGGGAGGACATAACACCGGGGAGCTGTTTTTT.

The chain has TRBV29-1 and TRBJ1-2; 8 bases are shared with TRBD1. The germline CDR1 and CDR2 sequences are SQVTM and ANQGSEA. The J segment lost 8 bases and the V segment lost 8 bases, leaving 10 bases of the junction unmatched. The CDR3 has 12 residues. CDR3: CSTLQGVDGYTF. In DNA form, the CDR3 reads TGCAGCACCCTACAGGGGGTCGACGGCTACACCTTC.

The rearrangement links TRBV6-5 to TRBJ1-6; possible D gene TRBD1, 6 bases. From germline, CDR1 is MNHEY and CDR2 SVGAGI. This CDR3 has 15 residues. Trimming took 6 bases from V and 0 from J, leaving 9 bases between them. DNA for the CDR3: TGTGCCAGCAGAGACAGGAGCTCCTATAATTCACCCCTCCACTTT. Translation: CASRDRSSYNSPLHF.

This chain joins TRBV9 and TRBJ2-4; 9 positions agree with TRBD2. Per the germline V gene, CDR1 is SGDLS and CDR2 is YYNGEE. CDR3 length: 16 amino acids. V shed 0 bases and J 4 bases; nucleotides not matched to a gene: 5. DNA for the CDR3: TGTGCCAGCAGCGTAGGAGGCGGGGGGGCTAAAAACATTCAGTACTTC. This gives the protein CASSVGGGGAKNIQYF. Complete variable domain (other parts from reference TRBV9 and TRBJ2-4): DSGVTQTPKHLITATGQRVTLRCSPRSGDLSVYWYQQSLDQGLQFLIQYYNGEERAKGNILERFSAQQFPDLHSELNLSSLELGDSALYFCASSVGGGGAKNIQYFGAGTRLSVL.

The V call is TRBV5-5, the J call TRBJ2-5; 11 nucleotides agree with TRBD2. The V gene end was trimmed by 4 bases and the J gene end by 2 bases; junction bases not matched to a gene: 1. Germline V gene sequence: CDR1 SGHKS, CDR2 YYEKEE (reference sequence). The CDR3 loop spans 14 amino acids. CDR3 loop: CASSIAGGQETQYF. CDR3 DNA sequence: TGTGCCAGCAGCATAGCGGGGGGGCAAGAGACCCAGTACTTC.

V gene TRBV3-1 (or the pseudogene TRBV3-2) combines with J gene TRBJ2-5; D may be TRBD1 (5 bases). CDR1 and CDR2 from the germline V gene are LGHDT and YNNKEL (reference sequence). Trimming shortened V by 0 bases and J by 1 base, and 6 bases separated the two germline ends. This CDR3 contains 14 residues. CDR3 in DNA: TGTGCCAGCAGCCAAGACAGGGCCCAAGAGACCCAGTACTTC. This sequence encodes CASSQDRAQETQYF.

The rearrangement links TRBV15 to TRBJ2-3; 10 nucleotides agree with TRBD2. The ends lost 0 bases at V and 0 bases at J; junction bases unmatched: 0. The CDR3 runs to 16 residues. Germline CDR1 and CDR2: LNHNV and YYDKDF (reference sequence). The CDR3 sequence is CATSRELAGSTDTQYF. The CDR3 DNA is TGTGCCACCAGCAGAGAACTAGCGGGGAGCACAGATACGCAGTATTTT.

This rearrangement joins TRBV28 to TRBJ2-1; 9 nucleotides agree with TRBD1. Germline V gene lookup returns CDR1 MDHEN and CDR2 SYDVKM. With 6 bases clipped from V and 5 bases from J, the junction kept 8 bases outside the gene matches. The CDR3 has 15 residues. CDR3 loop: CASSRTGGENNEQFF. In DNA, the CDR3 is TGTGCCAGCAGCCGTACAGGGGGCGAAAACAATGAGCAGTTCTTC.

The J gene is TRBJ1-2, the V gene TRBV10-3; 12 bases line up with TRBD1. CDR1 ENHRY and CDR2 SYGVKD come from the germline V gene. The V and J ends lost 1 base and 3 bases, in that order; junction bases with no gene match: 3. CDR3 length equals 16 residues. The CDR3 sequence: CAISEFGTGGHYGYTF. As DNA, the CDR3 is TGTGCCATCAGTGAGTTCGGGACAGGGGGCCACTATGGCTACACCTTC.

The CDR3 sequence is CASSLVVAAFTDTQYF. Here the CDR3 DNA reads TGTGCCAGCAGCCTGGTCGTAGCGGCCTTCACAGATACGCAGTATTTT. The rearrangement joins TRBV7-2 to TRBJ2-3; weak D call: TRBD2 (6 bases). Between the trimmed V and J ends, which lost 5 bases and 2 bases, there was a span of 17 bases. The germline V gene has CDR1 SGHTA and CDR2 FQGNSA. This CDR3 has 16 amino acids.

This clone appeared a single time. This chain links TRBV28 with TRBJ2-5; 12 bases are shared with TRBD1. Germline V gene lookup returns CDR1 MDHEN and CDR2 SYDVKM. The CDR3 runs 16 residues. V lost 4 bases to trimming and J lost 5 bases; unmatched junction nucleotides: 8. CDR3: CASSSPGQGAGETQYF. CDR3 nucleotides: TGTGCCAGCAGTTCACCGGGACAGGGGGCGGGGGAGACCCAGTACTTC.

Remarks on this clone: This specimen includes other DNA sequences encoding the same CDR3. The chain is built from TRBV4-3 and TRBJ1-1; D gene unclear. The germline V and J ends were trimmed by 0 bases and 5 bases, with 7 bases remaining between them. The CDR3 runs to 13 residues. Germline V gene sequence: CDR1 LGHNA, CDR2 YSLEER. CDR3 nucleotide sequence: TGCGCCAGCAGCCAAGATCTGAGGACTGAAGCTTTCTTT. Translation: CASSQDLRTEAFF.

The chain uses TRBV27 and TRBJ1-1; 7 bases match TRBD1. The CDR3 sequence is 14 residues long. Germline assignment: CDR1 MNHEY and CDR2 SMNVEV (reference sequence). The V and J ends lost 6 bases and 1 base, in that order; junction bases with no gene match: 5. This chain's CDR3 is CASRLDRSNTEAFF. The CDR3 DNA reads TGTGCCAGCAGATTGGACAGGTCGAACACTGAAGCTTTCTTT.

V is TRBV9 and J is TRBJ1-6; 9 bases agree with TRBD1. Germline V gene sequence: CDR1 SGDLS, CDR2 YYNGEE. The CDR3 has 14 residues. V shed 4 bases and J 10 bases; nucleotides not matched to a gene: 6. CDR3 nucleotide sequence: TGTGCCAGCAGCTACGGACAGGGGAGATCACCCCTCCACTTT. Protein sequence: CASSYGQGRSPLHF.

V and J are TRBV27 and TRBJ2-1; D is undetermined. The CDR3 has 14 amino acids. Trimming left V 6 bases short and J 7 bases short, with 16 bases between. CDR1 and CDR2 from the germline V gene are MNHEY and SMNVEV (reference sequence). CDR3 coding DNA: TGTGCCAGCAGGATCATGACAACCCGGAATGAGCAGTTCTTC. Translation: CASRIMTTRNEQFF.

The chain carries TRBV7-9 and TRBJ2-3; TRBD2 agrees at 15 bases. The CDR3 is 17 amino acids. With 1 base clipped from V and 4 bases from J, the junction kept 3 bases outside the gene matches. Germline V CDR1 and CDR2: SEHNR, FQNEAQ (reference sequence). The CDR3 sequence: CASSLGTSGGAPDTQYF. The CDR3 DNA follows: TGTGCCAGCAGCTTAGGGACTAGCGGGGGGGCCCCAGATACGCAGTATTTT.

CDR3 in amino acids: CASSQPDRYQETQYF. DNA for the CDR3: TGCGCCAGCAGCCAACCGGACAGGTACCAAGAGACCCAGTACTTC. This chain joins TRBV4-1 and TRBJ2-5; 7 bases align to TRBD1. V shed 2 bases and J 0 bases; nucleotides not matched to a gene: 3. Per germline, CDR1 MGHRA and CDR2 YSYEKL. This CDR3 spans 15 amino acids.